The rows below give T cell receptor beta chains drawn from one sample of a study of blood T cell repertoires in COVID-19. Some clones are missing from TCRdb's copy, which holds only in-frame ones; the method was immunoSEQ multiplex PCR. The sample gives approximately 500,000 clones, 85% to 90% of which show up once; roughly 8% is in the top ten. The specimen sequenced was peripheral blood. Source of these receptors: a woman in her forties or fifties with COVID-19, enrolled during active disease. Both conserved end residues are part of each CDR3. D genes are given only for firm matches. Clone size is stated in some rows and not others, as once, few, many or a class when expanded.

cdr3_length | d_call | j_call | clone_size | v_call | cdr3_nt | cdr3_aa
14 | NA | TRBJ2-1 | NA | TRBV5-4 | TGTGCCAGCTCACTCCTAAGCTCCTACAATGAGCAGTTCTTC | CASSLLSSYNEQFF
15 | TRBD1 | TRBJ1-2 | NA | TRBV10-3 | TGTGCCATCAGTCCTCTTCGGACAGGGGATCTTGGCTACACCTTC | CAISPLRTGDLGYTF
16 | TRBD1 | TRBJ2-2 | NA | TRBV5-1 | TGCGCCAGCAGCCACTGGACAGGGAGAGACACCGGGGAGCTGTTTTTT | CASSHWTGRDTGELFF
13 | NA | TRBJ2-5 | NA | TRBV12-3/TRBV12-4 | TGTGCCAGCAGTTTTAACAGTCAAGAGACCCAGTACTTC | CASSFNSQETQYF
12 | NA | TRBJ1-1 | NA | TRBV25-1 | TGTGCCAGCACTAAAGGGTACAGGGAAGCTTTCTTT | CASTKGYREAFF
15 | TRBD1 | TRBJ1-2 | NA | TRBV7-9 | TGTGCCAGCAGCGCGGGGACAGGGGGCGACTATGGCTACACCTTC | CASSAGTGGDYGYTF
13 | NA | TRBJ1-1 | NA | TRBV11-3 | TGTGCCAGCAGCGAGAGTGTGAACACTGAAGCTTTCTTT | CASSESVNTEAFF
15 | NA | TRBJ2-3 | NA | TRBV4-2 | TGTGCCAGCAGCCAAGTGGGGACTTCCACAGATACGCAGTATTTT | CASSQVGTSTDTQYF
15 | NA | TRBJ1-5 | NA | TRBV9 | TGTGCCAGCAGCGCGGGCCCGGACTACAATCAGCCCCAGCATTTT | CASSAGPDYNQPQHF
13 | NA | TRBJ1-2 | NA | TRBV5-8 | TGTGCCAGCAGCTTGGGGGGGGGCCCGGCCTACACCTTC | CASSLGGGPAYTF
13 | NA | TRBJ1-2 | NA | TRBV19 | TGTGCCAGTAGGGCCCCGGGGGATTATGGCTACACCTTC | CASRAPGDYGYTF
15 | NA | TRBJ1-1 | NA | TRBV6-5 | TGTGCCAGCAGTTACACAAGTACCATGAACACTGAAGCTTTCTTT | CASSYTSTMNTEAFF
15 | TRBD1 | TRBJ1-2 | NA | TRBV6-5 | TGTGCCAGCAGTTTCCTGACAGGGGCGAGGGATGGCTACACCTTC | CASSFLTGARDGYTF
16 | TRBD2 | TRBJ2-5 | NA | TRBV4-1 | TGCGCCAGCAGCCAGGGACTAGCTCTCGGCCAAGAGACCCAGTACTTC | CASSQGLALGQETQYF
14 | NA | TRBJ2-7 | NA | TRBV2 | TGTGCCAGCAGGCTGGCAGACAGCTCCTACGAGCAGTACTTC | CASRLADSSYEQYF
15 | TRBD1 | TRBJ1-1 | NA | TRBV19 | TGTGCCAGTAGTACCCGGGACAGGAGGAACACTGAAGCTTTCTTT | CASSTRDRRNTEAFF
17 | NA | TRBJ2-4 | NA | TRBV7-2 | TGTGCCAGCAGCTTGTATGCGGGGGCCCCACTCGGAAACATTCAGTACTTC | CASSLYAGAPLGNIQYF
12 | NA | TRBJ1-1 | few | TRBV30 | TGTGCCTTACAGGGAGTAGGAACTGAAGCTTTCTTT | CALQGVGTEAFF
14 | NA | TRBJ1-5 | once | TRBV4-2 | TGTGCCAGCAGCCAAGGTGGAGGGAATCCGCCCCAGCATTTT | CASSQGGGNPPQHF
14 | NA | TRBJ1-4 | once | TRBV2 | TGTGCCAGCAGTGTGGACAGCAGCAACGAAAAACTGTTTTTT | CASSVDSSNEKLFF
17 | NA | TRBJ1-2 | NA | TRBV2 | TGTGCCAGCCAGCCGCGGGCAGGACCCATATCTAACTATGGCTACACCTTC | CASQPRAGPISNYGYTF
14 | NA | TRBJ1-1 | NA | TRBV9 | TGTGCCAGCACGGCCCCGGTTGGCGGCACTGAAGCTTTCTTT | CASTAPVGGTEAFF
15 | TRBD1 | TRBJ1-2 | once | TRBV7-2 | TGTGCCAGCAGCCCCCGGACAGGGAATGAACATGGCTACACCTTC | CASSPRTGNEHGYTF
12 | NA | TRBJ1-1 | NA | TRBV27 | TGTGCCAGCAGGTCCCGGAACACTGAAGCTTTCTTT | CASRSRNTEAFF
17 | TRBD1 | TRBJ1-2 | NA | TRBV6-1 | TGTGCCAGCAGTGAAGGGACAGGGGGCGCGGGGTATAATGGCTACACCTTC | CASSEGTGGAGYNGYTF
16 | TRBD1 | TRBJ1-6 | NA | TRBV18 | TGTGCCAGCTCACCCGGACAGGGGTCAGGGGATTCACCCCTCCACTTT | CASSPGQGSGDSPLHF
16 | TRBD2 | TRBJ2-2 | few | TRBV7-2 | TGTGCCAGCAGCTTCACGTCGGGGGGTAACACCGGGGAGCTGTTTTTT | CASSFTSGGNTGELFF
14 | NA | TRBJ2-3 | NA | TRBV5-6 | TGTGCCAGCAGCTTGGTGGGCAGCACAGATACGCAGTATTTT | CASSLVGSTDTQYF
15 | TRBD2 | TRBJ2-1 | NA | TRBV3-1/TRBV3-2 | TGTGCCAGCAGCTTCCCGGGACTAGCGGGAAATGAGCAGTTCTTC | CASSFPGLAGNEQFF
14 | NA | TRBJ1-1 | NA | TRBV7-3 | TGTGCCAGCAGCACGGGTAACATGAACACTGAAGCTTTCTTT | CASSTGNMNTEAFF
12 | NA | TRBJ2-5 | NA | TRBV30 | TGTGCCTGGACCCAACAGGGTGGGACCCAGTACTTC | CAWTQQGGTQYF